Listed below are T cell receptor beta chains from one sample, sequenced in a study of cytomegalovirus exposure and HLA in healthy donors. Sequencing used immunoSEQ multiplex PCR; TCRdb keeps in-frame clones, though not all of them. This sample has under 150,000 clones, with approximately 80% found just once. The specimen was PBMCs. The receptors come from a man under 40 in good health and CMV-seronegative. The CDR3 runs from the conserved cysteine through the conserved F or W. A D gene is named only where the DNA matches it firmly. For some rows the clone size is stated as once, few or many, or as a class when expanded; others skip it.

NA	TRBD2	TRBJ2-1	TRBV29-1	TGCAGCGTTGAAGATTTTAGCGGGAGGCTCGTCTGGAATGAGCAGTTCTTC	CSVEDFSGRLVWNEQFF
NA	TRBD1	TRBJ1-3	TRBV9	TGTGCCAGCAGCCCCCAACGACAGGGGGCTGGAAACACCATATATTTT	CASSPQRQGAGNTIYF
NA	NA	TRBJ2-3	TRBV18	TGTGCCAGCTCACCACCAGACGGGAGTCGGACAGATACGCAGTATTTT	CASSPPDGSRTDTQYF
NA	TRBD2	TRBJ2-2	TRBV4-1	TGCGCCAGCAGCCAAGGGACTAGGGACACCGGGGAGCTGTTTTTT	CASSQGTRDTGELFF
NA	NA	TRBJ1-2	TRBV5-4	TGTGCCAGCAGCTGGCCCCTGGACAGCCCTAACTATGGCTACACCTTC	CASSWPLDSPNYGYTF
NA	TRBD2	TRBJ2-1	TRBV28	TGTGCCAGCAGTTTATATATGGGAGGGAGGTACAATGAGCAGTTCTTC	CASSLYMGGRYNEQFF
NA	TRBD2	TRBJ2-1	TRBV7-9	TGTGCCAGCAGCCCCAGGACTAGCGGGACTGTCAATGAGCAGTTCTTC	CASSPRTSGTVNEQFF
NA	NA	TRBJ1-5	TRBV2	TGTGCCAGCAGTGAAGTACGACAGAGGTATAGCAATCAGCCCCAGCATTTT	CASSEVRQRYSNQPQHF
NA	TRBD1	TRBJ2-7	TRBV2	TGTGCCAGCAGTGATAGGCAGGGGGACGAGCAGTACTTC	CASSDRQGDEQYF
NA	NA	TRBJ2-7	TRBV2	TGTGCCAGCAGTGACCCAAGGGCGGGGCCTAGGGTGGACTACGAGCAGTACTTC	CASSDPRAGPRVDYEQYF
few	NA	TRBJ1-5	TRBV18	TGTGCCAGCTCACCAGCGGGAGGGCAGCCCCAGCATTTT	CASSPAGGQPQHF
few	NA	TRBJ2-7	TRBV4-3	TGCGCCAGCAGCCACTCTAGTGGTGCCCTCTACGAGCAGTACTTC	CASSHSSGALYEQYF
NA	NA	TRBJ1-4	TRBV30	TGTGCCTGGAGTCACACGGGTACCCTTAATGAAAAACTGTTTTTT	CAWSHTGTLNEKLFF
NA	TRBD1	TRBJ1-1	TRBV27	TGTGCCAGCAGTTGGGCAGGGGGGAACACTGAAGCTTTCTTT	CASSWAGGNTEAFF
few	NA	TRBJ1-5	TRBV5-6	TGTGCCAGCAGCTGGGGGGTTTCTAGCAATCAGCCCCAGCATTTT	CASSWGVSSNQPQHF
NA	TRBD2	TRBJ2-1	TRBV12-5	TGTGCTAGTGGTTTGGTACTGGGTAGACGGGAGGGCCGCAATGAGCAGTTCTTC	CASGLVLGRREGRNEQFF
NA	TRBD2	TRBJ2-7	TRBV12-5	TGTGCTAGTGGTCGGCCGGGACTAGGATTTTCAACGGCAGGCGAGCAGTACTTC	CASGRPGLGFSTAGEQYF
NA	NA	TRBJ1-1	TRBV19	TGTGCCAGTAGTATAGGGGCAGCCAACACTGAAGCTTTCTTT	CASSIGAANTEAFF
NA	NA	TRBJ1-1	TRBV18	TGTGCCAGCTCACCACCAGCGGCAGGGGATAACACTGAAGCTTTCTTT	CASSPPAAGDNTEAFF
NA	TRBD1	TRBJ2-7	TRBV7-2	TGTGCCAGCAGCCCCGGGACAGGGTATCCTCCAGGGTACGAGCAGTACTTC	CASSPGTGYPPGYEQYF
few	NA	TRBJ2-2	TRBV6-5	TGTGCCAGCAGTTGGGGACAGAACACCGGGGAGCTGTTTTTT	CASSWGQNTGELFF
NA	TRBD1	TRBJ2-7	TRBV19	TGTGCCAGTAGTCCCCCGTGGGGGACAGAGACCTACGAGCAGTACTTC	CASSPPWGTETYEQYF
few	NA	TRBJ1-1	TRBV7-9	TGTGCCAGCAGCCCGACGGGGGGTGACACTGAAGCTTTCTTT	CASSPTGGDTEAFF